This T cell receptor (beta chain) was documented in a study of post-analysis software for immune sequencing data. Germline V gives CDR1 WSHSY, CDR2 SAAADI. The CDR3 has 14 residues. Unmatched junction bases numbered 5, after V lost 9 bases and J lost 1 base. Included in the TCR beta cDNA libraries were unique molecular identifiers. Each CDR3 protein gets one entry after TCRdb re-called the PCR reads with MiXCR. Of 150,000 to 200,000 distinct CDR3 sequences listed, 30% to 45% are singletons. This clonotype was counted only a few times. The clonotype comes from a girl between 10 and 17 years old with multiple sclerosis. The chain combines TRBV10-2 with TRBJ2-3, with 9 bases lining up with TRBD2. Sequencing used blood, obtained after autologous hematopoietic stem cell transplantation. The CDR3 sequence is CASRLAGGTDTQYF. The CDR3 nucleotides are TGCGCCAGTCGCTTAGCGGGAGGCACAGATACGCAGTATTTT.